The entry below gives a single T cell receptor beta chain sequence along with its context. As yet, its antigen is unknown. V was pared by 3 bases and J by 0 bases, with 8 bases between. Germline V gene sequence: CDR1 MDHEN, CDR2 SYDVKM. This CDR3 has 14 residues. Subsequent to a culture period of about ten days, CD4+ T cells were isolated. The vaccine given was either BNT162b2 or mRNA-1273, in two doses. This entry comes from a study of vaccination effects on CD4 cells after COVID-19. Turning to the study itself: The median interval between the second dose and post-vaccine sampling was 72 days.

Libraries were prepared by immunoSEQ multiplex PCR; TCRdb keeps only in-frame clonotypes and omits some of them. The table includes some 60,000 clones, approximately 81% detected once. The sample in question was CD4+ T cells from PBMCs cultured without peptide, obtained after COVID-19 vaccination. The chain uses TRBV28 and TRBJ1-2, with D possibly being TRBD1 (6 bases). This receptor was obtained from a human donor who received a COVID-19 vaccine. CDR3 bases: TGTGCCAGCAGTTTGGGGACAACTAACTATGGCTACACCTTC. Translated, it gives CASSLGTTNYGYTF.